This T cell receptor beta chain was recovered during a study of cytomegalovirus exposure and HLA in healthy donors. Whole-study findings and limits: The authors confirmed in vitro that three CMV-associated chains were specific for CMV antigens. Rarity held for most TCR sequences, but there were some public TCRs that occurred in many donors.

Trimming removed 4 bases at V and 4 bases at J, with 17 bases between. This CDR3 has 15 amino acids. Germline CDR1 reads MDHEN; CDR2 reads SYDVKM. To note about this clone: The target antigen is unknown.

The protocol was immunoSEQ multiplex PCR, while the TCRdb copy is restricted to in-frame clones and leaves out a portion. The sample comprises under 250,000 clones, more than 75% of which are singletons, and 2% to 2.5% rests with the top ten. The source of this sequence is a woman younger than 30 in good health and CMV-seropositive. Specimen: PBMCs. The V call is TRBV28, the J call TRBJ2-7; a possible D gene is TRBD1 (7 bases). The CDR3 DNA reads as TGTGCCAGCAGTTACTCAGGGGGAGGAGGGTACGAGCAGTACTTC. It codes for CASSYSGGGGYEQYF.